The rows below give T cell receptor beta chains drawn from one sample of a study of OX40 agonist ivuxolimab in advanced cancers. TCRdb's copy holds only in-frame clones and misses some; the assay was immunoSEQ multiplex PCR. The repertoire consists of approximately 23,000 clones, with 65% to 85% occurring once and the leading ten covering approximately 37%. The source was CD4+ or CD8+ T cells sorted from blood, collected in a trial of the OX40 agonist ivuxolimab. These receptor sequences come from an adult with an advanced solid tumor such as melanoma, head and neck, liver or kidney cancer. CDR3s include the opening cysteine and the closing phenylalanine or tryptophan.

j_call: TRBJ2-7
v_call: TRBV9
cdr3_aa: CASSASGTYSYEQYF

j_call: TRBJ1-1
v_call: TRBV9
cdr3_aa: CASSTRDSGEAFF

j_call: TRBJ2-2
v_call: TRBV18
cdr3_aa: CASSPFWDGNTGELFF

j_call: TRBJ2-7
v_call: TRBV7-1
cdr3_aa: CASSLGTGAGEQYF

j_call: TRBJ1-3
v_call: TRBV5-1
cdr3_aa: CASSLDLGHGNTIYF

j_call: TRBJ2-7
v_call: TRBV6-5
cdr3_aa: CASSSLGSYEQYF

j_call: TRBJ2-7
v_call: TRBV5-6
cdr3_aa: CASSLGQSFYEQYF

j_call: TRBJ2-3
v_call: TRBV27
cdr3_aa: CASSSGSPWGTQYF

j_call: TRBJ2-1
v_call: TRBV5-6
cdr3_aa: CASSSETGGRDEQFF

j_call: TRBJ2-3
v_call: TRBV6-5
cdr3_aa: CASSIGTGGSDTQYF

j_call: TRBJ2-7
v_call: TRBV15
cdr3_aa: CATSSPGQGSYEQYF

j_call: TRBJ2-7
v_call: TRBV6-1
cdr3_aa: CASSEAGTGSSEQYF

j_call: TRBJ2-5
v_call: TRBV27
cdr3_aa: CASSLLASGRVQETQYF

j_call: TRBJ2-1
v_call: TRBV4-3
cdr3_aa: CASSHSSSGQEQFF

j_call: TRBJ2-1
v_call: TRBV25-1
cdr3_aa: CASSDLRGTGSYNEQFF

j_call: TRBJ2-1
v_call: TRBV19
cdr3_aa: CASSLAGTPGNEQFF

j_call: TRBJ1-5
v_call: TRBV7-9
cdr3_aa: CASSLGTSNQPQHF

j_call: TRBJ2-7
v_call: TRBV9
cdr3_aa: CASSVGGRAREQYF

j_call: TRBJ1-1
v_call: TRBV7-8
cdr3_aa: CASSLFLNTEAFF

j_call: TRBJ2-7
v_call: TRBV27
cdr3_aa: CASSPSLRVYEQYF

j_call: TRBJ2-1
v_call: TRBV6-1
cdr3_aa: CASSEVRARGASYNEQFF

j_call: TRBJ2-7
v_call: TRBV27
cdr3_aa: CASSPGQGYYEQYF

j_call: TRBJ2-7
v_call: TRBV7-9
cdr3_aa: CASSPPAGAYEQYF

j_call: TRBJ1-2
v_call: TRBV2
cdr3_aa: CASSPSTAPNGYTF

j_call: TRBJ2-7
v_call: TRBV5-1
cdr3_aa: CTSSFRDRSYEQYF

j_call: TRBJ2-1
v_call: TRBV19
cdr3_aa: CASSIGLAPSSYNEQFF

j_call: TRBJ1-1
v_call: TRBV29-1
cdr3_aa: CSAPDLPGAFF

j_call: TRBJ2-5
v_call: TRBV7-6
cdr3_aa: CASSQGLAGGYQETQYF

j_call: TRBJ2-2
v_call: TRBV27
cdr3_aa: CASTSPGRELFF

j_call: TRBJ2-7
v_call: TRBV2
cdr3_aa: CASRYSFSSYEQYF

j_call: TRBJ1-1
v_call: TRBV5-1
cdr3_aa: CASSFTGLPNTEAFF

j_call: TRBJ2-1
v_call: TRBV2
cdr3_aa: CASSGAGGAFSSYNEQFF

j_call: TRBJ2-2
v_call: TRBV7-9
cdr3_aa: CASSLGQSGTGELFF

j_call: TRBJ2-2
v_call: TRBV9
cdr3_aa: CASSPGLANTGELFF

j_call: TRBJ2-1
v_call: TRBV5-1
cdr3_aa: CASSLGPREDRHEQFF

j_call: TRBJ2-1
v_call: TRBV7-6
cdr3_aa: CASSFGRGGSSSYNEQFF

j_call: TRBJ2-3
v_call: TRBV7-9
cdr3_aa: CASSPAGWPTDTQYF

j_call: TRBJ2-1
v_call: TRBV4-3
cdr3_aa: CASSQTVAGDPPDEQFF

j_call: .
v_call: TRBV7-9
cdr3_aa: CASSLPGETYEQYF

j_call: TRBJ1-4
v_call: TRBV4-3
cdr3_aa: CASSQVPGGENEKLFF

j_call: TRBJ2-3
v_call: TRBV5-4
cdr3_aa: CASSSGGLLDTQYF

j_call: TRBJ2-1
v_call: TRBV9
cdr3_aa: CASSAPGYNEQFF

j_call: TRBJ1-2
v_call: TRBV7-9
cdr3_aa: CASSLAGANYGYTF

j_call: TRBJ2-7
v_call: TRBV7-9
cdr3_aa: CASSLLWRSRERSYEQYF

j_call: TRBJ2-1
v_call: TRBV2
cdr3_aa: CASNSGGARNEQFF

j_call: TRBJ2-7
v_call: TRBV2
cdr3_aa: CASSEAAGSYEQYF

j_call: TRBJ2-7
v_call: TRBV27
cdr3_aa: CASSFSIGLAVYEQYF

j_call: TRBJ2-3
v_call: TRBV27
cdr3_aa: CASSLQFWTGLGPSSEPSTDTQYF

j_call: TRBJ2-7
v_call: TRBV27
cdr3_aa: CASSRPGLATYEQYF

j_call: TRBJ2-1
v_call: TRBV9
cdr3_aa: CASSAPGTGLREQFF

j_call: TRBJ2-2
v_call: TRBV6-5
cdr3_aa: CASSYMGSGELFF

j_call: TRBJ1-3
v_call: TRBV4-3
cdr3_aa: CASSQALGQSSGNTIYF

j_call: TRBJ2-3
v_call: TRBV4-3
cdr3_aa: CASSPLGSTDTQYF